This record looks at one T cell receptor beta chain sequence and its context. The sample originates from a study of T cells in localized non-small cell lung cancer. Sequencing was performed with immunoSEQ multiplex PCR; in TCRdb, only in-frame clones are kept and a portion is missing. The data contain nearly 25,000 clones, approximately 86% of them singletons. CDR1 and CDR2 from the germline V gene are SGHTA and FQGNSA. This CDR3 region has 15 residues. V was cut by 1 base and J by 2 bases, with 11 bases left in between. The sample consisted of peripheral blood, taken before any cancer treatment. This TCR was recovered from a male donor at least 60 years old with stage II squamous cell lung carcinoma. The gene calls are TRBV7-2 and TRBJ1-2; a weak D match, TRBD1 (6 bases). In DNA, the CDR3 is TGTGCCAGCAGCTTAGAGGGGGGAGGAAACTATGGCTACACCTTC. Its protein product is CASSLEGGGNYGYTF.